These 27 T cell receptor beta chains were all obtained from the same sample, sequenced in a study of control samples from healthy donors and cancer patients. Measured with immunoSEQ multiplex PCR; TCRdb has only the in-frame clones, and not every one. The sample holds approximately 150,000 clones, over 90% seen once. The sequenced sample consisted of blood. The receptors here all came from a woman aged 25 to 39 in good health.

This clone was detected a few times. This chain joins TRBV30 and TRBJ1-2, with a possible D match to TRBD1 (6 bases). CDR1 is GTSNPN, CDR2 SVGIG, per germline (reference sequence). CDR3 length equals 15 residues. The V gene lost 3 bases and the J gene lost 1 base, with 15 bases spanning the gap. The CDR3 bases are TGTGCCTGGAGGCCGGGACACTTAAATAACTATGGCTACACCTTC. The encoded protein is CAWRPGHLNNYGYTF.

CDR3 nucleotides: TGTGCCAGCAGTTTAGGTGGGACAGGGACTCACGAGCAGTACTTC. This translates into CASSLGGTGTHEQYF. The chain carries TRBV27 and TRBJ2-7, with 9 bases matching TRBD1. The CDR3 extends over 15 amino acids. Germline V CDR1 and CDR2: MNHEY, SMNVEV (reference sequence). Unmatched junction bases numbered 7, after V lost 2 bases and J lost 5 bases.

This clone has just one count. This chain uses TRBV28 with TRBJ1-1; D is unresolved. Trimming took off 6 bases at V and 0 bases at J, with 11 bases between the two ends. Germline CDR1 and CDR2: MDHEN and SYDVKM. The CDR3 sequence is 14 residues long. The CDR3 nucleotides read TGTGCCAGCAGCCGGGCCTTGTTGAACACTGAAGCTTTCTTT. Its protein is CASSRALLNTEAFF.

The rearrangement uses TRBV7-8 and TRBJ2-2, with 7 bases matching TRBD1. V gave up 2 bases and J gave up 7 bases; unmatched junction bases: 7. The length of the CDR3 is 15 residues. Germline V gives CDR1 SGHVS, CDR2 FQNEAQ. CDR3 nucleotide sequence: TGTGCCAGCAGCTTATTAACAGGGGACGGCGGGGAGCTGTTTTTT. Encoded protein: CASSLLTGDGGELFF.

This clone has only a few counts. V and J are TRBV7-9 and TRBJ1-1; 7 nucleotides match TRBD1. Germline values: CDR1 SEHNR, CDR2 FQNEAQ (reference sequence). Germline trimming cut 4 bases from V and 1 base from J; bases unmatched to any gene: 9. There are 16 residues in the CDR3. CDR3 protein: CASSSPSGGENTEAFF. Written as DNA, the CDR3 is TGTGCCAGCAGCTCACCGTCAGGGGGTGAGAACACTGAAGCTTTCTTT.

This rearrangement joins TRBV7-9 to TRBJ2-7, with 8 bases identical to TRBD1. Trimming at V came to 5 bases and at J to 3 bases, leaving 6 bases not matched to a gene. The CDR3 covers 14 residues. Per germline, CDR1 SEHNR and CDR2 FQNEAQ (reference sequence). The chain's CDR3 is CASSRGTGDYEQYF. The CDR3 DNA is TGTGCCAGCAGCCGGGGGACAGGAGACTACGAGCAGTACTTC.

V and J are TRBV12-2 and TRBJ2-7; the table's D call, TRBD2, has no DNA check behind it. TRBV12-2 is described as a pseudogene. The CDR3 spans 14 residues. The CDR3 bases are TGTGCAAGTCGCTCCCCCGGGGGCTCCTACGAGCAGTACTTC. Its protein product is CASRSPGGSYEQYF.

The CDR3 here is CASSQNPTTGYSNQPQHF. The CDR3 coding sequence is TGCGCCAGCAGCCAAAACCCTACGACAGGATATAGCAATCAGCCCCAGCATTTT. This chain joins TRBV4-1 and TRBJ1-5; possibly TRBD1 for D (6 bases). V lost 2 bases and J 0 bases, leaving 17 bases between the germline ends. Germline V gives CDR1 MGHRA, CDR2 YSYEKL. The CDR3 length is 18 residues.

The genes are TRBV28 and TRBJ2-5; tentatively, D is TRBD1 (7 bases). V shed 3 bases and J shed 3 bases, with 14 bases lying between them. Germline lookup yields CDR1 MDHEN and CDR2 SYDVKM. The CDR3 is 15 residues long. The CDR3 reads CASSFHQGGKETQYF. In nucleotides, the CDR3 is TGTGCCAGCAGTTTTCATCAGGGGGGAAAAGAGACCCAGTACTTC.

The V and J genes are TRBV5-1 and TRBJ2-3, with 11 bases identical to TRBD1. This CDR3 has 15 amino acids. Germline V gene data show CDR1 as SGHRS and CDR2 as YFSETQ. The V and J ends lost 7 bases and 3 bases, in that order; junction bases with no gene match: 7. The CDR3 is CASGTGTGGTDTQYF. CDR3 nucleotide sequence: TGCGCCAGCGGGACCGGGACAGGGGGGACAGATACGCAGTATTTT. The full variable domain, its missing parts supplied by reference TRBV5-1 and TRBJ2-3, is KAGVTQTPRYLIKTRGQQVTLSCSPISGHRSVSWYQQTPGQGLQFLFEYFSETQRNKGNFPGRFSGRQFSNSRSEMNVSTLELGDSALYLCASGTGTGGTDTQYFGPGTRLTVL.

The rearrangement links TRBV19 to TRBJ1-5; D is perhaps TRBD1 (6 bases). Germline CDR1 reads LNHDA; CDR2 reads SQIVND (reference sequence). The CDR3 consists of 14 residues. Trimming took off 4 bases at V and 5 bases at J, with 12 bases between the two ends. CDR3 coding DNA: TGTGCCAGTAGTACCCAGACAGGTTATCAGCCCCAGCATTTT. Translated, it gives CASSTQTGYQPQHF.

The chain uses TRBV19 and TRBJ1-5; tentative D call: TRBD1 (6 bases). V lost 6 bases and J lost 0, with 12 bases in between. CDR1 is LNHDA and CDR2 is SQIVND in the germline V gene (reference sequence). This CDR3 region has 15 residues. The chain's CDR3 is CASSSGALSNQPQHF. The DNA of the CDR3 is TGTGCCAGTAGCTCGGGGGCGCTTAGCAATCAGCCCCAGCATTTT. Drawing the rest from reference TRBV19 and TRBJ1-5, the complete variable domain is DGGITQSPKYLFRKEGQNVTLSCEQNLNHDAMYWYRQDPGQGLRLIYYSQIVNDFQKGDIAEGYSVSREKKESFPLTVTSAQKNPTAFYLCASSSGALSNQPQHFGDGTRLSIL.

J is TRBJ1-4 and V is TRBV5-1; D might be TRBD1 (6 bases). Germline V gene sequence: CDR1 SGHRS, CDR2 YFSETQ. Between the trimmed V and J ends, which lost 4 bases and 5 bases, there was a span of 12 bases. The CDR3 covers 14 residues. The CDR3 DNA reads as TGCGCCAGCAGCCTTGGACAGTCCAATGAAAAACTGTTTTTT. It specifies CASSLGQSNEKLFF.

The rearrangement uses TRBV5-6 and TRBJ1-2; weak D call: TRBD1 (5 bases). Germline-derived CDR1 and CDR2 are SGHDT and YYEEEE. The CDR3 sequence is 14 residues long. V was cut by 1 base and J by 10 bases, with 17 bases left in between. Written as DNA, the CDR3 is TGTGCCAGCAGCTTGAGATCGGGACGGATTTTCTACACCTTC. This codes for CASSLRSGRIFYTF.

The chain is built from TRBV3-1 (or the pseudogene TRBV3-2) and TRBJ1-3; D call uncertain. Germline CDR1 LGHDT, CDR2 YNNKEL (reference sequence). This CDR3 has 16 residues. The V and J ends lost 5 bases and 3 bases respectively, with 17 bases between them. For the CDR3, the DNA is TGTGCCAGCAGCGAGGCGACACTCCTCGGTGGAAACACCATATATTTT. The encoded protein is CASSEATLLGGNTIYF.

The chain carries TRBV5-6 and TRBJ2-7; D might be TRBD1 (6 bases). CDR1 and CDR2 (germline): SGHDT, YYEEEE. The CDR3 is made up of 13 amino acids. V was trimmed by 3 bases and J by 3 bases, leaving 10 bases between them. The CDR3 nucleotides read TGTGCCAGCAGCTCCCCAGGGGTCTACGAGCAGTACTTC. It is translated as CASSSPGVYEQYF.

This chain connects TRBV6-5 to TRBJ1-3; unclear D gene. Trimming stripped 6 bases from V and 2 bases from J, with 5 bases between. CDR1 and CDR2 from the germline V gene are MNHEY and SVGAGI. The CDR3 loop spans 12 amino acids. The CDR3 DNA sequence: TGTGCCAGCAGGGCGCCTGGAAACACCATATATTTT. This gives the protein CASRAPGNTIYF.

The V gene is TRBV7-6, the J gene TRBJ2-1; D is unresolved. Germline V gene sequence: CDR1 SGHVS, CDR2 FNYEAQ. CDR3 length: 11 residues. V shed 5 bases and J shed 10 bases, with 9 bases lying between them. The DNA of the CDR3 is TGTGCCAGCAGCCCCTATGCGGAGCAGTTCTTC. Translating gives CASSPYAEQFF.

The gene calls are TRBV12-3 or TRBV12-4 and TRBJ1-1; no firm D call. Deletions cut 3 bases from V and 1 base from J, with 6 bases between. The length of the CDR3 is 13 residues. This CDR3 is CASSLEGNTEAFF. CDR3 nucleotides: TGTGCCAGCAGTTTGGAGGGGAACACTGAAGCTTTCTTT.

The chain has TRBV27 and TRBJ1-2; possible D gene TRBD1, 5 bases. The CDR3 sequence is 14 residues long. Germline V lookup: CDR1 MNHEY, CDR2 SMNVEV (reference sequence). V dropped 5 bases and J dropped 3 bases, with 13 bases sitting between them. The CDR3 region is CASSPRGVDYGYTF. The CDR3 DNA reads TGTGCCAGCAGTCCCCGAGGGGTAGACTATGGCTACACCTTC.

This rearrangement joins TRBV28 to TRBJ2-3; TRBD2 agrees at 9 bases. Germline V gene lookup returns CDR1 MDHEN and CDR2 SYDVKM. This CDR3 comprises 14 residues. V shed 10 bases, J shed 4 bases, and the junction held 9 bases outside the gene matches. In DNA form, the CDR3 reads TGTGCCATAACCGGGACTAGCCCGGCAGATACGCAGTATTTT. Residues: CAITGTSPADTQYF.

The chain recombines TRBV4-1 with TRBJ1-2, with 9 bases fitting TRBD1. The germline gives CDR1 MGHRA, CDR2 YSYEKL. The J segment lost 7 bases and the V segment lost 0 bases, leaving 12 bases of the junction unmatched. The CDR3 length is 17 residues. The CDR3 nucleotides are TGCGCCAGCAGCCAAGATTTGGGACAGGGCTTAATCAGTGGCTACACCTTC. As protein: CASSQDLGQGLISGYTF.

The J gene is TRBJ2-7, the V gene TRBV6-2 or TRBV6-3, with unresolved D. Germline V lookup: CDR1 MNHEY, CDR2 SVGEGT. V shed 2 bases and J shed 5 bases, with 4 bases lying between them. This CDR3 is built from 11 residues. CDR3 DNA sequence: TGTGCCAGCAGTTACACTAACGAGCAGTACTTC. Translation gives CASSYTNEQYF.

This clone appeared once. This sequence joins TRBV11-2 and TRBJ2-1, with 10 nucleotides matching TRBD2. CDR3 length equals 15 residues. CDR1 and CDR2 from the germline V gene are SGHAT and FQNNGV. With V trimmed by 1 base and J by 9 bases, 6 bases remained unmatched. DNA of the CDR3: TGTGCCAGCAGCTTAGGCAGCGGGGGGGCTCGTGAGCAGTTCTTC. It is translated as CASSLGSGGAREQFF.

As to this clone: One end of the junction does not line up with germline, which may come from a read error. Other DNA variants within this sample encode the same CDR3. The V and J genes are TRBV6-4 and TRBJ2-5; 10 positions match TRBD2. Germline V lookup: CDR1 MRHNA, CDR2 SNTAGT. The CDR3 has 15 residues. CDR3 coding DNA: TGTGCTAGCAGTGACCGAGCGGGAGGGCAGGAGACCCAGTACTTC. Its translation is CASSDRAGGQETQYF.

The gene calls are TRBV15 and TRBJ2-2, with D uncertain. CDR3 length equals 15 residues. Germline assignment: CDR1 LNHNV and CDR2 YYDKDF (reference sequence). V was trimmed by 4 bases and J by 6 bases, leaving 15 bases between them. The CDR3: CATSMRRSLPGELFF. The CDR3 coding sequence is TGTGCCACCAGCATGAGGCGGTCGCTCCCCGGGGAGCTGTTTTTT. Drawing the rest from reference TRBV15 and TRBJ2-2, the complete variable domain is DAMVIQNPRYQVTQFGKPVTLSCSQTLNHNVMYWYQQKSSQAPKLLFHYYDKDFNNEADTPDNFQSRRPNTSFCFLDIRSPGLGDTAMYLCATSMRRSLPGELFFGEGSRLTVL.

The chain joins TRBV2 to TRBJ2-7, with 7 bases that match TRBD1. Trimming took 2 bases from V and 7 from J; bases not matched to a gene: 11. CDR1 is SNHLY and CDR2 is FYNNEI in the germline V gene. The CDR3 totals 15 residues. The CDR3 DNA follows: TGTGCCAGCAGTGAAAGGTGGGGACAGAGGACTGAGCAGTACTTC. Translating gives CASSERWGQRTEQYF.